Shown below are 20 T cell receptor beta chains from a single sample sequenced in a study of CD8+ T cells in alopecia areata. Extraction of RNA preceded its reverse transcription into cDNA, which served as the sequencing template. The assay was immunoSEQ multiplex PCR, and TCRdb's table has in-frame clones only and misses some. The sample comprises some 200,000 clones, approximately 53% of which are singletons, and nearly 5% rests with the top ten. Sequencing was done on a sample of CD8+ T cells sorted from blood. The receptors were gathered from a human donor in good health.

This sequence joins TRBV29-1 and TRBJ2-5; D is unclear. Germline CDR1 SQVTM, CDR2 ANQGSEA. This CDR3 contains 14 residues. Between the trimmed V and J ends, which lost 4 bases and 2 bases, there was a span of 14 bases. The CDR3: CSVGSVRWQETQYF. DNA for the CDR3: TGCAGCGTTGGCTCAGTGCGATGGCAAGAGACCCAGTACTTC.

This chain joins TRBV27 and TRBJ2-7; D uncertain. Germline CDR1 MNHEY, CDR2 SMNVEV (reference sequence). V was shortened by 10 bases and J by 2 bases, with 18 bases between the two germline ends. The CDR3 consists of 14 residues. CDR3 region: CATTPTWPPYEQYF. The CDR3 nucleotides are TGTGCCACCACTCCCACATGGCCACCCTACGAGCAGTACTTC.

The CDR3 region is CASSVRRGRRETQYF. For the CDR3, the DNA is TGTGCCAGCAGCGTGAGACGGGGGCGGAGGGAGACCCAGTACTTC. The rearrangement uses TRBV9 and TRBJ2-5, with D possibly called TRBD1 or TRBD2 (6 bases each). The germline V gene encodes CDR1 SGDLS and CDR2 YYNGEE. This CDR3 contains 15 residues. Trimming pared 2 bases from V and 5 bases from J, leaving 16 bases between.

The genes are TRBV27 and TRBJ2-7; possibly TRBD2 for D (5 bases). This CDR3 is built from 13 residues. Trimming removed 4 bases from V and 3 bases from J, with 10 bases in between. Germline CDR1 MNHEY, CDR2 SMNVEV (reference sequence). CDR3 in DNA: TGTGCCAGCAGTTATGCAGGACTCTACGAGCAGTACTTC. Its translation: CASSYAGLYEQYF.

The gene calls are TRBV30 and TRBJ2-1; 8 bases match TRBD2. This CDR3 has 13 amino acids. Germline V gives CDR1 GTSNPN, CDR2 SVGIG (reference sequence). Trimming at V came to 0 bases and at J to 10 bases, leaving 5 bases not matched to a gene. DNA of the CDR3: TGTGCCTGGAGTGTCCTAGCGGGTGGGGAGCAGTTCTTC. This codes for CAWSVLAGGEQFF.

The sample holds a few counts of this clone. The CDR3 sequence is CASSLVPDRNTEAFF. In DNA form, the CDR3 reads TGTGCCAGCAGCTTAGTGCCAGACCGGAACACTGAAGCTTTCTTT. J is TRBJ1-1 and V is TRBV7-6; D unresolved. CDR3 length: 15 residues. The germline V and J ends were trimmed by 1 base and 1 base, with 10 bases remaining between them. The germline CDR1 and CDR2 sequences are SGHVS and FNYEAQ.

The rearrangement uses TRBV6-5 and TRBJ2-5; TRBD2 is a possible D gene (5 bases). The CDR3 is 12 residues long. Per the germline V gene, CDR1 is MNHEY and CDR2 is SVGAGI. The V end was cut by 2 bases, the J end by 5 bases, with 6 bases between. CDR3 in DNA: TGTGCCAGCAGTTACGGCGGGGAGACCCAGTACTTC. Its translation is CASSYGGETQYF.

V and J are TRBV7-9 and TRBJ2-1; D perhaps matches TRBD1 (5 bases). CDR1 is SEHNR and CDR2 is FQNEAQ in the germline V gene (reference sequence). The V end lost 1 base, the J end lost 9 bases, and 7 bases lay between the germline ends. There are 12 residues in the CDR3. As DNA, the CDR3 is TGTGCCAGCAGCTTAGGACAGACTGAGCAGTTCTTC. Translation: CASSLGQTEQFF.

The DNA of the CDR3 is TGCGCCAGCAGCTGGACCTGGGGGGGCGCTGGGGCCAACGTCCTGACTTTC. It translates to CASSWTWGGAGANVLTF. V and J are TRBV5-1 and TRBJ2-6, with D perhaps TRBD2 (7 bases). The CDR3 runs 17 residues. V dropped 3 bases and J dropped 2 bases, with 15 bases sitting between them. The germline V gene has CDR1 SGHRS and CDR2 YFSETQ.

This chain connects TRBV25-1 to TRBJ2-3; D possibly corresponds to TRBD2 (6 bases). CDR3 length: 15 residues. V lost 7 bases to trimming and J lost 6 bases, with 20 bases between them. CDR1 and CDR2 (germline): MGHDK, SYGVNS. The CDR3, as DNA: TGTGCCAGCAATTCCGGGGAGGAGGAGTCGGATACGCAGTATTTT. Its translation: CASNSGEEESDTQYF.

The V gene is TRBV27, the J gene TRBJ1-1; 11 bases fit TRBD1. Germline V gene sequence: CDR1 MNHEY, CDR2 SMNVEV (reference sequence). The CDR3 is 16 amino acids. Trimming took 6 bases from V and 0 from J; bases not matched to a gene: 6. CDR3 protein: CASSPGTGGLNTEAFF. The CDR3 nucleotides are TGTGCCAGCAGCCCCGGGACAGGGGGACTGAACACTGAAGCTTTCTTT.

The CDR3 region is CATSRDPRGEKLFF. The CDR3 DNA is TGTGCCACCAGCAGAGATCCCAGGGGAGAAAAACTGTTTTTT. The V and J genes are TRBV15 and TRBJ1-4, with a weak D call TRBD1 (6 bases). V lost 0 bases and J 8 bases, leaving 10 bases between the germline ends. Germline lookup yields CDR1 LNHNV and CDR2 YYDKDF (reference sequence). This CDR3 contains 14 residues.

This chain links TRBV5-1 with TRBJ2-6; D remains unclear. CDR3 length: 18 amino acids. CDR1 SGHRS and CDR2 YFSETQ come from the germline V gene. V was shortened by 0 bases and J by 0 bases, with 13 bases between the two germline ends. The CDR3 region is CASSLALVPSSGANVLTF. The CDR3 DNA reads as TGCGCCAGCAGCTTGGCCCTTGTACCTTCCTCTGGGGCCAACGTCCTGACTTTC.

Only a few counts were recorded for this clone. The same CDR3 arises from other DNA sequences in this sample as well. The chain employs TRBV9 and TRBJ1-5; D unclear. V gave up 3 bases and J gave up 7 bases, with 8 bases separating them. From germline, CDR1 is SGDLS and CDR2 YYNGEE. This CDR3 is built from 12 residues. The CDR3 DNA reads as TGTGCCAGCAGCGCACCCGGACAGCCCCAGCATTTT. This codes for CASSAPGQPQHF.

The CDR3 DNA sequence: TGTGCCAGTAGTCTGGAACAGAACACTGAAGCTTTCTTT. This encodes CASSLEQNTEAFF. This chain connects TRBV19 to TRBJ1-1; D is uncertain. Germline CDR1 and CDR2: LNHDA and SQIVND (reference sequence). The germline V and J ends were trimmed by 5 bases and 1 base, with 8 bases remaining between them. The CDR3 covers 13 residues. Filled out from reference TRBV19 and TRBJ1-1, the complete variable domain reads DGGITQSPKYLFRKEGQNVTLSCEQNLNHDAMYWYRQDPGQGLRLIYYSQIVNDFQKGDIAEGYSVSREKKESFPLTVTSAQKNPTAFYLCASSLEQNTEAFFGQGTRLTVV.

This clone appeared once. This chain uses TRBV15 with TRBJ2-3; tentative D call: TRBD2 (5 bases). The CDR3 is 16 amino acids. V was clipped by 0 bases and J by 3 bases, with 13 bases between them. Germline V lookup: CDR1 LNHNV, CDR2 YYDKDF (reference sequence). CDR3 nucleotide sequence: TGTGCCACCAGCAGAGATCCCGGGAAATATACAGATACGCAGTATTTT. It yields the protein CATSRDPGKYTDTQYF.

The chain links TRBV10-3 to TRBJ1-2; TRBD1 aligns across 9 bases. The CDR3 extends over 14 amino acids. Germline CDR1 ENHRY, CDR2 SYGVKD. CDR3 bases: TGTCCTCGCACTGCGGACAGGGGTCGTTACGGCTACACCTTC. Protein: CPRTADRGRYGYTF.

The chain recombines TRBV5-8 with TRBJ1-2, with D hard to call. The CDR3 loop spans 15 amino acids. Trimming took off 4 bases at V and 7 bases at J, with 20 bases between the two ends. Germline V lookup: CDR1 SGHTS, CDR2 YDEGEE. The CDR3 reads CASSLDESGVRGYTF. CDR3 nucleotides: TGTGCCAGCAGCCTGGACGAGAGTGGGGTACGTGGCTACACCTTC.

This clone was counted only a few times. The V gene is TRBV19, the J gene TRBJ2-3; 12 nucleotides align to TRBD2. With V trimmed by 6 bases and J by 3 bases, 1 base remained unmatched. The CDR3 spans 14 residues. The germline V gene has CDR1 LNHDA and CDR2 SQIVND (reference sequence). The CDR3 loop reads CASRTSGGTDTQYF. The CDR3 nucleotides read TGTGCCAGTAGAACTAGCGGGGGGACAGATACGCAGTATTTT.

This chain connects TRBV11-2 to TRBJ2-7; D is unresolved. The germline V and J ends were trimmed by 2 bases and 0 bases, with 8 bases remaining between them. CDR3 length: 14 amino acids. Germline values: CDR1 SGHAT, CDR2 FQNNGV. The CDR3 DNA sequence: TGTGCCAGCAGCTTAAGGGTGAACTCCTACGAGCAGTACTTC. It translates to CASSLRVNSYEQYF.